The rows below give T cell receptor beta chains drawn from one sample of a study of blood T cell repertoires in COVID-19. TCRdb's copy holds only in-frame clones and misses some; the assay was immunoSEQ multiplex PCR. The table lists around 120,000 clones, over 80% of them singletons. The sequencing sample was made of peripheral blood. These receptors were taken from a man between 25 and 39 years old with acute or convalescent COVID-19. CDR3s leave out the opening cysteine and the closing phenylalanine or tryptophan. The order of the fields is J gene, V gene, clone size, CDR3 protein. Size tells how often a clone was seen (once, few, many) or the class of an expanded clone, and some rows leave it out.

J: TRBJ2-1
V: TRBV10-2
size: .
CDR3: ASSEWASGTYNEQF

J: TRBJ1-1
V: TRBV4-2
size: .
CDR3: ASSQDAPALRYTEAF

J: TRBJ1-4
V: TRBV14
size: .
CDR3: ASSQSGTGGTNEKLF

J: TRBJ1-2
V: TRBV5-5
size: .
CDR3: ASSLGEGMGLNYGYT

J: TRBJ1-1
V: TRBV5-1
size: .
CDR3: ASSGRAKPNTEAF

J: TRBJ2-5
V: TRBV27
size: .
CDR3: ASSLVARGETQY

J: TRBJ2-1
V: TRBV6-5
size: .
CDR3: ASISLVGPNNEQF

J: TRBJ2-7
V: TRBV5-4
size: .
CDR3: ASSWGVGEQY

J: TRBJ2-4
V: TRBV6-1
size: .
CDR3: ASSESFWGDQY

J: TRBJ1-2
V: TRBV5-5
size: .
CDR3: ASSTRTGGTYGYT

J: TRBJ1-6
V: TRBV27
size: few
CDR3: ASSSYGVSPLH

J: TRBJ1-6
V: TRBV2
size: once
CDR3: ASCSGRSSNSPLH

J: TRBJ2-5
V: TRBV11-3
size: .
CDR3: ASSSSAGGETQY

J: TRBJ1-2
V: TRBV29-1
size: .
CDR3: SVGGTNYGYT

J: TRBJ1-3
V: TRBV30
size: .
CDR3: AWKVPGAGNTIY

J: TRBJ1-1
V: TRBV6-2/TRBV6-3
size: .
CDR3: ASSLHDRGTEAF

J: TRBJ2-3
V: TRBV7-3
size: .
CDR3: ASSIDRAGFADTQY

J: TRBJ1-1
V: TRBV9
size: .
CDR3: ASSVGHLNTEAF

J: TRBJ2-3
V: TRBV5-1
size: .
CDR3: ASSPGLAGARTDTQY

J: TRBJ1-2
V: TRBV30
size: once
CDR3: AWREAGAYGYT

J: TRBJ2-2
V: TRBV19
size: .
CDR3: ASSTTPGVGELF